A selection of T cell receptor beta chains follows, all from one sample in a study of blood T cell repertoires in COVID-19. Assay: immunoSEQ multiplex PCR; the TCRdb copy retains only in-frame clones and omits some. The sample has 120,000 to 150,000 clones, 70% to 90% seen once. Sequences were obtained from peripheral blood. These receptors came from a woman in her fifties or sixties with acute or convalescent COVID-19. Both conserved end residues are part of each CDR3. Fields, in order: V gene, D gene, clone size, CDR3 length, J gene, CDR3 protein, CDR3 DNA. A D gene is named only where the DNA matches it firmly. Clone size is given for some rows only: seen once, a few or many times, or a class if the clone is expanded.

v_gene: TRBV11-2
d_gene: TRBD1
abundance: -
len: 16
j_gene: TRBJ2-7
CDR3aa: CASSLPRTGGAYEQYF
CDR3nt: TGTGCCAGCAGCCTCCCTAGGACAGGGGGTGCCTACGAGCAGTACTTC

v_gene: TRBV25-1
d_gene: -
abundance: -
len: 13
j_gene: TRBJ2-5
CDR3aa: CASSQIPQETQYF
CDR3nt: TGTGCCAGCAGTCAGATACCTCAAGAGACCCAGTACTTC

v_gene: TRBV18
d_gene: -
abundance: -
len: 14
j_gene: TRBJ2-2
CDR3aa: CASSPSRDTGELFF
CDR3nt: TGTGCCAGCTCACCATCGAGGGATACCGGGGAGCTGTTTTTT

v_gene: TRBV6-5
d_gene: TRBD1
abundance: -
len: 15
j_gene: TRBJ1-1
CDR3aa: CASRPQGAASTEAFF
CDR3nt: TGTGCCAGCAGACCTCAGGGGGCAGCGAGCACTGAAGCTTTCTTT

v_gene: TRBV24-1
d_gene: -
abundance: -
len: 16
j_gene: TRBJ2-1
CDR3aa: CATSVALALSYNEQFF
CDR3nt: TGTGCCACCAGTGTGGCCCTAGCGCTCTCCTACAATGAGCAGTTCTTC

v_gene: TRBV12-3/TRBV12-4
d_gene: TRBD1
abundance: -
len: 11
j_gene: TRBJ2-1
CDR3aa: CASSLGGEQFF
CDR3nt: TGTGCCAGCAGCCTAGGGGGCGAGCAGTTCTTC

v_gene: TRBV5-1
d_gene: -
abundance: -
len: 14
j_gene: TRBJ1-3
CDR3aa: CASSLAGTGNTIYF
CDR3nt: TGCGCCAGCAGCTTGGCGGGGACTGGAAACACCATATATTTT

v_gene: TRBV24-1
d_gene: TRBD2
abundance: few
len: 19
j_gene: TRBJ2-2
CDR3aa: CATSDPWTSGGSNTGELFF
CDR3nt: TGTGCCACCAGTGATCCATGGACTAGCGGGGGCTCGAACACCGGGGAGCTGTTTTTT

v_gene: TRBV15
d_gene: -
abundance: few
len: 16
j_gene: TRBJ1-3
CDR3aa: CATSSTVAGSGNTIYF
CDR3nt: TGTGCCACCAGCAGTACCGTTGCGGGATCTGGAAACACCATATATTTT

v_gene: TRBV5-1
d_gene: TRBD2
abundance: -
len: 13
j_gene: TRBJ2-1
CDR3aa: CASSSAGGNEQFF
CDR3nt: TGCGCCAGCAGCTCGGCGGGGGGCAATGAGCAGTTCTTC

v_gene: TRBV6-5
d_gene: -
abundance: -
len: 13
j_gene: TRBJ1-5
CDR3aa: CASSYSGRQPQHF
CDR3nt: TGTGCCAGCAGTTACTCGGGGCGCCAGCCCCAGCATTTT

v_gene: TRBV3-1/TRBV3-2
d_gene: -
abundance: -
len: 15
j_gene: TRBJ1-1
CDR3aa: CASSQGLSLNTEAFF
CDR3nt: TGTGCCAGCAGCCAAGGACTCTCCCTGAACACTGAAGCTTTCTTT

v_gene: TRBV4-2
d_gene: -
abundance: -
len: 16
j_gene: TRBJ2-5
CDR3aa: CASSQVSGERGETQYF
CDR3nt: TGTGCCAGCAGCCAAGTATCGGGGGAACGAGGAGAGACCCAGTACTTC

v_gene: TRBV28
d_gene: -
abundance: -
len: 13
j_gene: TRBJ1-2
CDR3aa: CASRPQGNYGYTF
CDR3nt: TGTGCCAGCAGACCCCAGGGGAACTATGGCTACACCTTC

v_gene: TRBV19
d_gene: TRBD1
abundance: -
len: 14
j_gene: TRBJ1-1
CDR3aa: CATLHRGHNTEAFF
CDR3nt: TGTGCCACCTTGCACAGGGGACATAACACTGAAGCTTTCTTT

v_gene: TRBV5-6
d_gene: TRBD1
abundance: once
len: 17
j_gene: TRBJ1-1
CDR3aa: CASSNRTGAPLGTEAFF
CDR3nt: TGTGCCAGCAGCAACAGGACAGGGGCTCCCCTCGGGACTGAAGCTTTCTTT

v_gene: TRBV11-1
d_gene: TRBD2
abundance: -
len: 12
j_gene: TRBJ2-7
CDR3aa: CASSLLAGEQYF
CDR3nt: TGTGCCAGCAGCCTGCTAGCGGGGGAGCAGTACTTC

v_gene: TRBV4-2
d_gene: -
abundance: -
len: 15
j_gene: TRBJ2-1
CDR3aa: CASSQDSLGRLEQFF
CDR3nt: TGTGCCAGCAGCCAAGATAGTCTTGGCCGACTTGAGCAGTTCTTC

v_gene: TRBV5-6
d_gene: -
abundance: -
len: 17
j_gene: TRBJ1-3
CDR3aa: CASSPRQFQPSGNTIYF
CDR3nt: TGTGCCAGCAGCCCAAGACAGTTCCAACCGTCTGGAAACACCATATATTTT

v_gene: TRBV6-2/TRBV6-3
d_gene: -
abundance: -
len: 15
j_gene: TRBJ1-5
CDR3aa: CASSYALQGRQPQHF
CDR3nt: TGTGCCAGCAGTTACGCCCTACAGGGAAGGCAGCCCCAGCATTTT

v_gene: TRBV6-5
d_gene: TRBD1
abundance: -
len: 12
j_gene: TRBJ2-5
CDR3aa: CASRPPTGVYDF
CDR3nt: TGTGCCAGCAGACCACCGACAGGGGTTTACGACTTC

v_gene: TRBV7-9
d_gene: -
abundance: -
len: 14
j_gene: TRBJ1-5
CDR3aa: CASSQEGGDQPQHF
CDR3nt: TGTGCCAGCAGTCAGGAGGGAGGCGATCAGCCCCAGCATTTT

v_gene: TRBV7-2
d_gene: -
abundance: -
len: 15
j_gene: TRBJ1-1
CDR3aa: CASSLQTTEGGKAFF
CDR3nt: TGTGCCAGCAGCCTCCAGACAACTGAAGGAGGTAAAGCTTTCTTT

v_gene: TRBV11-2
d_gene: TRBD1
abundance: -
len: 13
j_gene: TRBJ1-5
CDR3aa: CASSRTGDQPQHF
CDR3nt: TGTGCCAGCAGCCGGACAGGGGATCAGCCCCAGCATTTT

v_gene: TRBV29-1
d_gene: -
abundance: few
len: 12
j_gene: TRBJ2-7
CDR3aa: CSASGSSYEQYF
CDR3nt: TGCAGCGCGTCCGGGAGCTCCTACGAGCAGTACTTC

v_gene: TRBV28
d_gene: -
abundance: once
len: 16
j_gene: TRBJ1-5
CDR3aa: CASSLSSGGAAQPQHF
CDR3nt: TGTGCCAGCAGTTTAAGTTCGGGGGGGGCTGCTCAGCCCCAGCATTTT

v_gene: TRBV6-5
d_gene: TRBD1
abundance: -
len: 14
j_gene: TRBJ2-7
CDR3aa: CASSKGQDSYEQYF
CDR3nt: TGTGCCAGCAGTAAGGGACAGGACTCCTACGAGCAGTACTTC

v_gene: TRBV28
d_gene: TRBD1
abundance: -
len: 18
j_gene: TRBJ1-1
CDR3aa: CASSAPRTGGGMNTEAFF
CDR3nt: TGTGCCAGCAGTGCCCCGCGGACAGGGGGGGGAATGAACACTGAAGCTTTCTTT

v_gene: TRBV3-1/TRBV3-2
d_gene: -
abundance: -
len: 14
j_gene: TRBJ2-1
CDR3aa: CASSPPLLRDEQFF
CDR3nt: TGTGCCAGCAGCCCGCCCCTACTTCGGGATGAGCAGTTCTTC

v_gene: TRBV13
d_gene: TRBD2
abundance: -
len: 14
j_gene: TRBJ2-7
CDR3aa: CASSSSGAVYEQYF
CDR3nt: TGTGCCAGCAGCTCTAGCGGGGCGGTCTACGAGCAGTACTTC

v_gene: TRBV12-3/TRBV12-4
d_gene: -
abundance: -
len: 13
j_gene: TRBJ2-3
CDR3aa: CASSCEIEDTQYF
CDR3nt: TGTGCCAGCAGTTGCGAGATAGAAGATACGCAGTATTTT

v_gene: TRBV2
d_gene: -
abundance: -
len: 12
j_gene: TRBJ1-5
CDR3aa: CASRGFNQPQHF
CDR3nt: TGTGCCAGCCGAGGATTCAATCAGCCCCAGCATTTT

v_gene: TRBV2
d_gene: -
abundance: few
len: 15
j_gene: TRBJ1-5
CDR3aa: CASSEGTSYNQPQHF
CDR3nt: TGTGCCAGCAGTGAAGGGACATCCTACAATCAGCCCCAGCATTTT

v_gene: TRBV7-7
d_gene: -
abundance: few
len: 13
j_gene: TRBJ1-1
CDR3aa: CASSPYMNTEAFF
CDR3nt: TGTGCCAGCAGCCCGTACATGAACACTGAAGCTTTCTTT

v_gene: TRBV11-2
d_gene: TRBD2
abundance: -
len: 15
j_gene: TRBJ2-7
CDR3aa: CASSRGGPSSYEQYF
CDR3nt: TGTGCCAGCAGCCGCGGGGGGCCGAGCTCCTACGAGCAGTACTTC

v_gene: TRBV2
d_gene: TRBD1
abundance: -
len: 14
j_gene: TRBJ2-7
CDR3aa: CASHGDSAFVEQYF
CDR3nt: TGTGCCAGCCACGGGGACAGTGCATTTGTAGAGCAGTACTTC

v_gene: TRBV2
d_gene: -
abundance: few
len: 14
j_gene: TRBJ1-5
CDR3aa: CASSEQGSNQPQHF
CDR3nt: TGTGCCAGCAGTGAACAGGGGAGCAATCAGCCCCAGCATTTT

v_gene: TRBV13
d_gene: TRBD1
abundance: -
len: 16
j_gene: TRBJ2-7
CDR3aa: CASSPFWDSTSYEQYF
CDR3nt: TGTGCCAGCAGCCCTTTCTGGGACAGTACTTCCTACGAGCAGTACTTC

v_gene: TRBV30
d_gene: -
abundance: once
len: 17
j_gene: TRBJ1-5
CDR3aa: CAWTATGRVFGNQPQHF
CDR3nt: TGTGCCTGGACCGCGACGGGGAGGGTTTTTGGCAATCAGCCCCAGCATTTT

v_gene: TRBV2
d_gene: -
abundance: -
len: 16
j_gene: TRBJ2-6
CDR3aa: CASTVGGHSGANVLTF
CDR3nt: TGTGCCAGCACCGTGGGCGGACACTCTGGGGCCAACGTCCTGACTTTC

v_gene: TRBV6-5
d_gene: -
abundance: -
len: 16
j_gene: TRBJ1-1
CDR3aa: CASSYTNRVVNTEAFF
CDR3nt: TGTGCCAGCAGTTACACCAACAGGGTTGTGAACACTGAAGCTTTCTTT

v_gene: TRBV6-2/TRBV6-3
d_gene: -
abundance: -
len: 16
j_gene: TRBJ2-5
CDR3aa: CASSYPLTGYQETQYF
CDR3nt: TGTGCCAGCAGTTACCCCTTAACAGGGTACCAAGAGACCCAGTACTTC

v_gene: TRBV7-8
d_gene: -
abundance: -
len: 15
j_gene: TRBJ1-5
CDR3aa: CASSRAGGMDQPQHF
CDR3nt: TGTGCCAGCAGCCGGGCGGGAGGGATGGATCAGCCCCAGCATTTT

v_gene: TRBV9
d_gene: TRBD1
abundance: once
len: 17
j_gene: TRBJ1-2
CDR3aa: CASSRGQGSLSNYGYTF
CDR3nt: TGTGCCAGCAGCAGGGGACAGGGGAGTTTATCCAACTATGGCTACACCTTC

v_gene: TRBV2
d_gene: TRBD1
abundance: -
len: 17
j_gene: TRBJ1-5
CDR3aa: CASSGLGTVQSNQPQHF
CDR3nt: TGTGCCAGCAGTGGACTCGGGACAGTGCAAAGCAATCAGCCCCAGCATTTT

v_gene: TRBV3-1/TRBV3-2
d_gene: -
abundance: few
len: 11
j_gene: TRBJ2-7
CDR3aa: CASSLRGEQYF
CDR3nt: TGTGCCAGCAGCCTCAGGGGCGAGCAGTACTTC